This T cell receptor beta chain stems from a study of beta chain features in type 1 diabetes. At the level of the study: Age and gender were similar between patients and healthy donors, as were cell yields.

This clone came up a few times. The CDR3 extends over 13 amino acids. Germline-derived CDR1 and CDR2 are GTSNPN and SVGIG (reference sequence). Trimming pared 2 bases from V and 8 bases from J, leaving 15 bases between. The whole isolated RNA underwent reverse transcription, so sequencing captured expressed TCRB transcripts. An average approximately 4 million reads came from naive, central memory and regulatory T cell samples. Data came from immunoSEQ multiplex PCR; TCRdb stores just in-frame clones and leaves some out. The table lists 200,000 to 250,000 clones, 25% to 30% of them singletons. This chain joins TRBV30 and TRBJ1-2; D is possibly TRBD1 (5 bases). The clonotype was recovered from a man younger than 45 in good health. Sequenced material: central memory CD4+ T cells from blood. CDR3 in amino acids: CAWSSFRDEGYTF. The CDR3 bases are TGTGCCTGGAGTTCTTTCCGGGACGAAGGCTACACCTTC.